This T cell receptor beta chain was sequenced in a study of T cell repertoires in cytomegalovirus infection. The study's findings and limits: What dominated the ex vivo response were HLA-C-restricted CMV-specific TCR beta clonotypes.

This clonotype was recorded a few times. Its antigen is unidentified. From the reads, TCRdb called clonotypes with MiXCR, one entry per CDR3 protein. Of roughly 150,000 distinct CDR3 sequences in the sample, 17% are singletons; the top ten hold approximately 19%. The V and J ends lost 4 bases and 6 bases respectively, with 15 bases between them. Germline lookup yields CDR1 SGHTA and CDR2 FQGTGA. CDR3 length: 15 amino acids. The specimen was CD8+ T cells from PBMCs. The clonotype comes from a human donor in good health (CMV status not recorded). Some clones in this sample may be carry-over from other donors' samples. V and J are TRBV7-3 and TRBJ1-4; no clear D gene. Here the CDR3 DNA reads TGTGCCAGCAGCTCAACGTCAGCCGTAGATGAAAAACTGTTTTTT. This translates into CASSSTSAVDEKLFF.